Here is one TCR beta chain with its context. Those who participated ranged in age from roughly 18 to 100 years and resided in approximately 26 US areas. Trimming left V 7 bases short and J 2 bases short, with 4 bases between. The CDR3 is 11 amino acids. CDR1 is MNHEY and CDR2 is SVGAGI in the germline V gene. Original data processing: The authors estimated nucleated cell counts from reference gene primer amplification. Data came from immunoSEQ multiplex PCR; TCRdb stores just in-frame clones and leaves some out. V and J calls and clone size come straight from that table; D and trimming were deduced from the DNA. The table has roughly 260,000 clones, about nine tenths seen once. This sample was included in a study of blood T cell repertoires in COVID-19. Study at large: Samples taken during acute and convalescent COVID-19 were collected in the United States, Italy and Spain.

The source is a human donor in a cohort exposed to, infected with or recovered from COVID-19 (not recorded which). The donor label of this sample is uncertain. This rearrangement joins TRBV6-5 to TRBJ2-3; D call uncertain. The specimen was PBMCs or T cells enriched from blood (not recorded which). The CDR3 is CASTYTDTQYF. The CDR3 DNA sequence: TGTGCCAGCACCTACACAGATACGCAGTATTTT.